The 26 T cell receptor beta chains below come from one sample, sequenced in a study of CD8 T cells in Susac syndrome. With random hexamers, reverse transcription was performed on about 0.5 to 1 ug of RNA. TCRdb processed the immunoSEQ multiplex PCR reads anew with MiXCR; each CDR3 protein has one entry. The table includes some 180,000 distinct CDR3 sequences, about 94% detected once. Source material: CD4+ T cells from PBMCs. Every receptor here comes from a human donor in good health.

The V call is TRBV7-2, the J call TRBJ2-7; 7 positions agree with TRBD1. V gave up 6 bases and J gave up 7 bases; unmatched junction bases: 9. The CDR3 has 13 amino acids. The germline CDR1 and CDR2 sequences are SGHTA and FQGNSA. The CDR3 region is CASRNGQAREQYF. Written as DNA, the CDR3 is TGTGCCAGCAGGAATGGACAGGCTCGGGAGCAGTACTTC.

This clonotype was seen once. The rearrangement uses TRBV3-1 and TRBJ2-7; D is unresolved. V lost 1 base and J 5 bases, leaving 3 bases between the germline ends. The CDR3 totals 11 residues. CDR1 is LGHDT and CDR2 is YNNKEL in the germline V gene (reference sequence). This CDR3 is CASSQVNEQYF. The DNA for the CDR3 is TGTGCCAGCAGCCAAGTCAACGAGCAGTACTTC.

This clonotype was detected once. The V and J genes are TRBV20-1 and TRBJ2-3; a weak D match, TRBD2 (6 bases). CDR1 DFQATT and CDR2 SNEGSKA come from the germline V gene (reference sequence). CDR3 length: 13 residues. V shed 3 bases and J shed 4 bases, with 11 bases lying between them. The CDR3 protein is CSARSGAPDTQYF. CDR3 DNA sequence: TGCAGTGCTAGGTCGGGAGCGCCAGATACGCAGTATTTT.

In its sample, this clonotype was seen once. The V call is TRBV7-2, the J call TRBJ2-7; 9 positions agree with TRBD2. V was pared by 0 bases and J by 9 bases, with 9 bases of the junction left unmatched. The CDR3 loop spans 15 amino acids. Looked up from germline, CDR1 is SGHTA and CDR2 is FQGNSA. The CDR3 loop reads CASSLAPREGLGQYF. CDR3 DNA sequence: TGTGCCAGCAGCTTAGCTCCGCGGGAGGGCCTAGGGCAGTACTTC.

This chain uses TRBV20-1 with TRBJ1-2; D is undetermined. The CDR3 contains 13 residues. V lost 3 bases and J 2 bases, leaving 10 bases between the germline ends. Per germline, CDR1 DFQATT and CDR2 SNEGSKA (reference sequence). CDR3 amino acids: CSASLTANYGYTF. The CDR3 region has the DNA TGCAGTGCTAGTCTAACGGCGAACTATGGCTACACCTTC.

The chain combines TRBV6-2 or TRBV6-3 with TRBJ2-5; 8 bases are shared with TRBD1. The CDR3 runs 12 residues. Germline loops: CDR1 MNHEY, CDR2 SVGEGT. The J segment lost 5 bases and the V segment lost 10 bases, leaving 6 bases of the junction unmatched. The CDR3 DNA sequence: TGTGCCATACAGGGGGACAGGGAGACCCAGTACTTC. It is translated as CAIQGDRETQYF.

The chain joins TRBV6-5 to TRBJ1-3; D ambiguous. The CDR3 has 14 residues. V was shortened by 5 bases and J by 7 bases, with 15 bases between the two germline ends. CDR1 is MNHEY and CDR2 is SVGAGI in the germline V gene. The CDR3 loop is CASSMTDPGNTIYF. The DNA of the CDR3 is TGTGCCAGCAGTATGACGGACCCCGGCAACACCATATATTTT.

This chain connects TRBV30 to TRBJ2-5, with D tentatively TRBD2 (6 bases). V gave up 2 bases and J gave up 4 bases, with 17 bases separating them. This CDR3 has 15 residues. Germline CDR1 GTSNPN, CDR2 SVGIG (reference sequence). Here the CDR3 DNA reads TGTGCCTGGAGTCCCCGGGGGATCCAAGGAGAGACCCAGTACTTC. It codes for CAWSPRGIQGETQYF.

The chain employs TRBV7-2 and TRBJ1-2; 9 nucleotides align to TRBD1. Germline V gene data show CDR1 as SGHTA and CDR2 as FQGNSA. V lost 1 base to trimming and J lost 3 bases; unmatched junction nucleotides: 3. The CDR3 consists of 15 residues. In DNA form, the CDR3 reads TGTGCCAGCAGCTTAGGACAGGGGGGCCACTATGGCTACACCTTC. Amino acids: CASSLGQGGHYGYTF.

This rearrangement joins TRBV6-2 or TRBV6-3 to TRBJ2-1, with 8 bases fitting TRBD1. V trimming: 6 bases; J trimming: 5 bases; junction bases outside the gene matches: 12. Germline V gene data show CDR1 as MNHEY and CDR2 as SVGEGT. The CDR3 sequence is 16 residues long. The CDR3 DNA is TGTGCCAGCAGCCTACGACAGGGGCGGGTGGACAATGAGCAGTTCTTC. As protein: CASSLRQGRVDNEQFF.

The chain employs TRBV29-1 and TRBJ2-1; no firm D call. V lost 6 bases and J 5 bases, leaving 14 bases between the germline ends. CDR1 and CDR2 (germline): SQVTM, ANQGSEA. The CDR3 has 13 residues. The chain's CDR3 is CSVGTTRHNEQFF. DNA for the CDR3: TGCAGCGTCGGAACGACTCGGCACAATGAGCAGTTCTTC.

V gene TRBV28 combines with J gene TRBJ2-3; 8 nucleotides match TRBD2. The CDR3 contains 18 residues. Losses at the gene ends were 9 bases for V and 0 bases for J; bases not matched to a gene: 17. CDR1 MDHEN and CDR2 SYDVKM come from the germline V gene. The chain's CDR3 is CASTSLAAQLSSTDTQYF. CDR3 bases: TGTGCCAGTACATCACTAGCGGCTCAACTCTCTAGCACAGATACGCAGTATTTT.

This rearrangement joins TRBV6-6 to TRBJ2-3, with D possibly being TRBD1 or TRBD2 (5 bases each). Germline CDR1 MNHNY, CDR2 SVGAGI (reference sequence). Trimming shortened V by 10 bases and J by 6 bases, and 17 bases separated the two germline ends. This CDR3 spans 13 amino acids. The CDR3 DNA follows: TGTGCCACCACCTGGGGGTCAGGGGATACGCAGTATTTT. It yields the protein CATTWGSGDTQYF.

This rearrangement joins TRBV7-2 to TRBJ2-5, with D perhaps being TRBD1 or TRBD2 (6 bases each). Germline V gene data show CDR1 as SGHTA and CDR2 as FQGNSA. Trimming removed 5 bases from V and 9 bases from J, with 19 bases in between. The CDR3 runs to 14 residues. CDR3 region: CASSTLQGGTPQYF. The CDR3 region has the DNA TGTGCCAGCAGCACTTTACAAGGGGGGACGCCCCAGTACTTC.

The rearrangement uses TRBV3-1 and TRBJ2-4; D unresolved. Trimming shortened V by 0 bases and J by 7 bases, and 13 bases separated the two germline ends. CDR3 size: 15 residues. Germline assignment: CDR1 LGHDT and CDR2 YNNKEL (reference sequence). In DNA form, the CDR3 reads TGTGCCAGCAGCCAAGACAGTACCGGTGTTAACATTCAGTACTTC. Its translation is CASSQDSTGVNIQYF.

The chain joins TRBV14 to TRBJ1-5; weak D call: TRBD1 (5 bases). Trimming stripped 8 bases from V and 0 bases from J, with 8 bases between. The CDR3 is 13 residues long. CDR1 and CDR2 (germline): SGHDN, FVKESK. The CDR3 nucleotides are TGTGCCAGCGACAGCTATAGCAATCAGCCCCAGCATTTT. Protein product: CASDSYSNQPQHF. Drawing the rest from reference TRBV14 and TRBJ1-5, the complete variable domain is EAGVTQFPSHSVIEKGQTVTLRCDPISGHDNLYWYRRVMGKEIKFLLHFVKESKQDESGMPNNRFLAERTGGTYSTLKVQPAELEDSGVYFCASDSYSNQPQHFGDGTRLSIL.

CDR3 nucleotides: TGTGCCAGCACCTCGACCCACAACACTGAAGCTTTCTTT. It yields the protein CASTSTHNTEAFF. The chain is built from TRBV27 and TRBJ1-1, with unresolved D. The V gene lost 7 bases and the J gene lost 2 bases, with 11 bases spanning the gap. Germline assignment: CDR1 MNHEY and CDR2 SMNVEV (reference sequence). CDR3 size: 13 residues.

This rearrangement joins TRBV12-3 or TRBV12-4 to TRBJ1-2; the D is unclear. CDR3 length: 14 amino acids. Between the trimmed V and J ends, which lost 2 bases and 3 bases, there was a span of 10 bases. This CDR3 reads CASSLSTDYYGYTF. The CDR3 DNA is TGTGCCAGCAGTTTATCTACGGACTACTATGGCTACACCTTC.

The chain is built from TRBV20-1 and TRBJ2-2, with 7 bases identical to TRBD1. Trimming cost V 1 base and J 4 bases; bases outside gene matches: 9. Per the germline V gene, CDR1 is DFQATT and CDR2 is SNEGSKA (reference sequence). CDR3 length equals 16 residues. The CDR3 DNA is TGCAGTGCTAGAGCACAGGGGAGAAAGTTCACCGGGGAGCTGTTTTTT. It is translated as CSARAQGRKFTGELFF.

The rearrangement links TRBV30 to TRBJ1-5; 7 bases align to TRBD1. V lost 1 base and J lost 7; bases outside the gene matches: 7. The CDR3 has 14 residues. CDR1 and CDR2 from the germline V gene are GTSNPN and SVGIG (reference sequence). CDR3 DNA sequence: TGTGCCTGGAGTGGGATGACAGGGAACCAGCCCCAGCATTTT. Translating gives CAWSGMTGNQPQHF.

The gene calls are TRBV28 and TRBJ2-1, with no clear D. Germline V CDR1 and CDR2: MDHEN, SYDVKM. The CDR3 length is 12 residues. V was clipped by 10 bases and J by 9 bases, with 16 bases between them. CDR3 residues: CAITPSTREQFF. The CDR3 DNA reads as TGTGCCATAACGCCCAGCACTCGTGAGCAGTTCTTC.

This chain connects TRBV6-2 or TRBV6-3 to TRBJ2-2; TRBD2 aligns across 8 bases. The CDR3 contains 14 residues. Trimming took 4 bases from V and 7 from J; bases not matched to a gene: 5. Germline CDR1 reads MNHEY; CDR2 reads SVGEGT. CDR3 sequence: CASSLAAGVGELFF. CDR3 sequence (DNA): TGTGCCAGCAGTTTAGCAGCGGGAGTCGGGGAGCTGTTTTTT.

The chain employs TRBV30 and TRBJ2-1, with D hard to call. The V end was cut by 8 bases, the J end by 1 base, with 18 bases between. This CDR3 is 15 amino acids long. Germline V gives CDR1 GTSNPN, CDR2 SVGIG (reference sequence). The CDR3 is CATALGSSSYNEQFF. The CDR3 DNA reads TGTGCCACCGCGTTAGGGTCGTCATCCTACAATGAGCAGTTCTTC.

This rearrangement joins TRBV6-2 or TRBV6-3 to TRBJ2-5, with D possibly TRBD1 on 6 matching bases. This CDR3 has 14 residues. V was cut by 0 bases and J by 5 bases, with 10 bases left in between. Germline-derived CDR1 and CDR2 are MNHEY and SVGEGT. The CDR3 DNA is TGTGCCAGCAGTTACTCGACGAGGGGGGAGACCCAGTACTTC. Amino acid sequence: CASSYSTRGETQYF.

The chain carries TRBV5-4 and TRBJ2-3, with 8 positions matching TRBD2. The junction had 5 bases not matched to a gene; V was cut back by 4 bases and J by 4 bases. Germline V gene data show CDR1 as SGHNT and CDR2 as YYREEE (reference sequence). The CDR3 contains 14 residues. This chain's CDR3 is CASSRGGYSDTQYF. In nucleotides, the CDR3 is TGTGCCAGCAGCCGGGGGGGATATTCAGATACGCAGTATTTT.

For the CDR3, the DNA is TGTGCCAGCAGCGCGGGACTCCCCCAAATTGCGCAGTTCTTC. Protein: CASSAGLPQIAQFF. The chain has TRBV28 and TRBJ2-1; TRBD2 might be the D (6 bases). Germline CDR1 is MDHEN and CDR2 is SYDVKM. V lost 6 bases and J 12 bases, leaving 21 bases between the germline ends. This CDR3 has 14 amino acids.